The 18 T cell receptor beta chains listed next were all sequenced from one sample in a study of CD8 T cells in ankylosing spondylitis. Study-level findings and limits: Several highly homologous variants made up a TCR beta motif, and this motif appeared characteristic of ankylosing spondylitis blood.

TCRdb reprocessed the 5' RACE reads via MiXCR and lists one record per CDR3 protein. The sample consists of around 450,000 distinct CDR3 sequences, approximately 26% of them appearing once. The antigens these receptors bind are not known. Sequencing input: blood, either unsorted or a sorted T cell fraction (not recorded which). These receptor sequences come from a male donor with ankylosing spondylitis.

This clonotype was seen more than once but under ten times. The chain joins TRBV20-1 to TRBJ2-3, with 7 bases that match TRBD2. CDR3 length: 14 residues. V lost 3 bases to trimming and J lost 6 bases; unmatched junction nucleotides: 9. Germline assignment: CDR1 DFQATT and CDR2 SNEGSKA (reference sequence). DNA of the CDR3: TGCAGTGCTAGCTTCAGGACTAGAGCGGATACGCAGTATTTT. Translation: CSASFRTRADTQYF.

This clonotype was seen more than once but under ten times. The chain carries TRBV27 and TRBJ2-2; no firm D call. The CDR3 extends over 13 amino acids. Germline V gene data show CDR1 as MNHEY and CDR2 as SMNVEV (reference sequence). V shed 5 bases and J shed 3 bases, with 7 bases lying between them. The CDR3 spells CASSVQDTGELFF. CDR3 sequence (DNA): TGTGCCAGCAGTGTGCAGGACACCGGGGAGCTGTTTTTT.

The V gene is TRBV28, the J gene TRBJ2-7; 9 bases line up with TRBD2. Looked up from germline, CDR1 is MDHEN and CDR2 is SYDVKM. V was clipped by 6 bases and J by 2 bases; unmatched bases: 8. This CDR3 region has 15 residues. The CDR3 region is CASRVGLAGTYEQYV. CDR3 DNA sequence: TGTGCCAGCAGGGTAGGGCTAGCGGGGACCTACGAGCAGTACGTC.

The table lists this clonotype with a few counts. The V gene is TRBV6-1, the J gene TRBJ2-7, with 7 bases that match TRBD1. Trimming took 6 bases from V and 2 from J; bases not matched to a gene: 7. This CDR3 region has 14 residues. The germline V gene encodes CDR1 MNHNS and CDR2 SASEGT. DNA for the CDR3: TGTGCCAGCAGGCCGACAGGGTTTGCCTACGAGCAGTACTTC. It codes for CASRPTGFAYEQYF.

The V and J genes are TRBV20-1 and TRBJ2-1; D is perhaps TRBD1 (6 bases). V was trimmed by 3 bases and J by 0 bases, leaving 15 bases between them. CDR3 length equals 16 residues. In germline, CDR1 is DFQATT, CDR2 SNEGSKA (reference sequence). CDR3 residues: CSARGDTGLSYNEQFF. The DNA for the CDR3 is TGCAGTGCTAGGGGGGACACCGGCCTCTCCTACAATGAGCAGTTCTTC.

This clonotype was detected ten times or more. The chain links TRBV20-1 to TRBJ1-6; D unclear. Trimming stripped 5 bases from V and 5 bases from J, with 7 bases between. This CDR3 region has 12 residues. Germline CDR1 and CDR2: DFQATT and SNEGSKA (reference sequence). This chain's CDR3 is CSAAGNNSPLHF. In DNA form, the CDR3 reads TGCAGTGCTGCCGGGAATAATTCACCCCTCCACTTT.

The table lists this clonotype with a few counts. The V call is TRBV9, the J call TRBJ2-3; TRBD2 matches at 9 bases. The CDR3 sequence is 16 residues long. V gave up 3 bases and J gave up 2 bases; unmatched junction bases: 7. CDR1 is SGDLS, CDR2 YYNGEE, per germline. CDR3 nucleotide sequence: TGTGCCAGCAGCGCCAGCGGGAGGACTTTCACAGATACGCAGTATTTT. It specifies CASSASGRTFTDTQYF.

The chain uses TRBV4-1 and TRBJ2-1, with 8 bases fitting TRBD2. The germline V gene has CDR1 MGHRA and CDR2 YSYEKL. CDR3 size: 16 residues. V shed 0 bases, J shed 5 bases, and the junction held 6 bases outside the gene matches. CDR3 residues: CASSQEGGRTHNEQFF. For the CDR3, the DNA is TGCGCCAGCAGCCAAGAGGGCGGGAGGACCCACAATGAGCAGTTCTTC.

The chain employs TRBV28 and TRBJ2-1; 13 bases map to TRBD2. Germline V gives CDR1 MDHEN, CDR2 SYDVKM. This CDR3 region has 18 residues. V lost 8 bases, J lost 4 bases, and 14 bases stayed unmatched. The CDR3 region has the DNA TGTGCCAGCTCCTCCGGACTAGCGGGAGTTGGTGGATACAATGAGCAGTTCTTC. This translates into CASSSGLAGVGGYNEQFF.

The sample holds a few counts of this clonotype. This chain joins TRBV10-1 and TRBJ1-1; D unclear. CDR3 length equals 15 residues. The germline V and J ends were trimmed by 5 bases and 0 bases, with 13 bases remaining between them. Germline V gene data show CDR1 as WNHNN and CDR2 as SYGVQD (reference sequence). This CDR3 reads CASSPAGILNTEAFF. The DNA for the CDR3 is TGCGCCAGCAGTCCGGCGGGAATCCTGAACACTGAAGCTTTCTTT.

V usage is TRBV5-6 and J usage is TRBJ1-1, with a weak D call TRBD1 (6 bases). This CDR3 region has 15 residues. V lost 1 base, J lost 4 bases, and 14 bases lay in between. Per the germline V gene, CDR1 is SGHDT and CDR2 is YYEEEE. This chain's CDR3 is CASSLITGRVTEAFF. CDR3 nucleotides: TGTGCCAGCAGCTTGATTACAGGGCGGGTCACTGAAGCTTTCTTT.

This clonotype was detected many times. DNA for the CDR3: TGCAGGGCGGAGCCGGGATCCCTCACAGATACGCAGTATTTT. It encodes CRAEPGSLTDTQYF. The V gene is TRBV20-1, the J gene TRBJ2-3, with D possibly matching TRBD2 (5 bases). The CDR3 is 14 amino acids. Germline loops: CDR1 DFQATT, CDR2 SNEGSKA (reference sequence).

This clonotype was counted a few times. V is TRBV5-1 and J is TRBJ2-2, with TRBD1 matching over 8 bases. This CDR3 contains 15 residues. CDR1 is SGHRS, CDR2 YFSETQ, per germline. V lost 4 bases, J lost 5 bases, and 7 bases stayed unmatched. In nucleotides, the CDR3 is TGCGCCAGCAGCCCGGCCAGGGGGCGGACCGGGGAGCTGTTTTTT. Amino acids: CASSPARGRTGELFF.

The rearrangement uses TRBV6-5 and TRBJ1-1, with TRBD1 matching over 8 bases. Trimming at V came to 2 bases and at J to 7 bases, leaving 21 bases not matched to a gene. The CDR3 sequence is 19 residues long. The germline V gene encodes CDR1 MNHEY and CDR2 SVGAGI. The CDR3 is CASSYPMILQGAISGEAFF. In DNA, the CDR3 is TGTGCCAGCAGTTACCCAATGATACTCCAGGGGGCTATCAGTGGTGAAGCTTTCTTT.

CDR3 in amino acids: CASSSRTSVTYEQYV. CDR3 coding DNA: TGTGCCAGCAGCTCGCGGACTAGCGTGACCTACGAGCAGTACGTC. The J gene is TRBJ2-7, the V gene TRBV28; 9 bases align to TRBD2. Trimming removed 6 bases from V and 2 bases from J; junction bases left unmatched: 8. The CDR3 sequence is 15 residues long. The germline V gene encodes CDR1 MDHEN and CDR2 SYDVKM.

This clonotype is a singleton in its sample. The chain employs TRBV7-2 and TRBJ1-5, with a tentative D call TRBD1 (5 bases). The CDR3 sequence is 15 residues long. Trimming removed 2 bases at V and 2 bases at J, with 10 bases between. Germline-derived CDR1 and CDR2 are SGHTA and FQGNSA. The CDR3 region has the DNA TGTGCCAGCAGCTTAAATCTAGGGGGCAATCAGCCCCAGCATTTT. This sequence encodes CASSLNLGGNQPQHF.

This clonotype was counted only a few times. This chain links TRBV18 with TRBJ1-1; unclear D gene. The V end was cut by 6 bases, the J end by 8 bases, with 10 bases between. Germline lookup yields CDR1 KGHSH and CDR2 LQKENI. CDR3 length equals 11 residues. The CDR3 nucleotides read TGTGCCAGCTCCCTCACGGAGGAAGCTTTCTTT. This codes for CASSLTEEAFF.

The chain links TRBV6-1 to TRBJ2-3; D gene uncertain. CDR1 is MNHNS and CDR2 is SASEGT in the germline V gene. The CDR3 runs 14 residues. V lost 8 bases, J lost 0 bases, and 12 bases lay in between. CDR3 protein: CASLILQSTDTQYF. The CDR3 coding sequence is TGTGCCAGCCTAATCCTACAGAGCACAGATACGCAGTATTTT.